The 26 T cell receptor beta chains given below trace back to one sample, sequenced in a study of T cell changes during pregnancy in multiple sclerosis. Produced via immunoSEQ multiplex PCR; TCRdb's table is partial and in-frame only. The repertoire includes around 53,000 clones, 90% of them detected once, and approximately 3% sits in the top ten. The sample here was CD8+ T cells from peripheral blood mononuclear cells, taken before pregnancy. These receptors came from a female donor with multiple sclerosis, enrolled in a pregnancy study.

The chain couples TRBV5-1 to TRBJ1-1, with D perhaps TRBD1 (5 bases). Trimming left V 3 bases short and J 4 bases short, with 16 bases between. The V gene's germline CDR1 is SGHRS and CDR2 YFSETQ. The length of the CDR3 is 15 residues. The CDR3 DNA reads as TGCGCCAGCAGCTGGGGGGGACTCGGGATCACTGAAGCTTTCTTT. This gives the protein CASSWGGLGITEAFF.

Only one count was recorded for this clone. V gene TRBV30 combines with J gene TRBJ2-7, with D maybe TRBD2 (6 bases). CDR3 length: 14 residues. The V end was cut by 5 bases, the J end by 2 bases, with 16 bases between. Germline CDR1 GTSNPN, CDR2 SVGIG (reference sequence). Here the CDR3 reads CAWLEPGTAYEQYF. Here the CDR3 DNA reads TGTGCCTGGCTTGAACCCGGGACTGCCTACGAGCAGTACTTC.

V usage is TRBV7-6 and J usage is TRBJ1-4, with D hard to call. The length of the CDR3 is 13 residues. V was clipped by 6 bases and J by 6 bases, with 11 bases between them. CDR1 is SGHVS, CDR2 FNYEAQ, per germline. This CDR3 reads CASRAGNDEKLFF. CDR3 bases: TGTGCCAGCAGGGCGGGTAACGATGAAAAACTGTTTTTT.

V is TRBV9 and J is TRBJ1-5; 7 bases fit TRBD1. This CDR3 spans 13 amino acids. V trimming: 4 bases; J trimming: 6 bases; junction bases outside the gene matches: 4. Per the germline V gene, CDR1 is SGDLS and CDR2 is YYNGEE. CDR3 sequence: CASSLTGVQPQHF. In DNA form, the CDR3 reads TGTGCCAGCAGCCTCACAGGGGTTCAGCCCCAGCATTTT. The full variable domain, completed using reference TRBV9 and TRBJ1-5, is DSGVTQTPKHLITATGQRVTLRCSPRSGDLSVYWYQQSLDQGLQFLIQYYNGEERAKGNILERFSAQQFPDLHSELNLSSLELGDSALYFCASSLTGVQPQHFGDGTRLSIL.

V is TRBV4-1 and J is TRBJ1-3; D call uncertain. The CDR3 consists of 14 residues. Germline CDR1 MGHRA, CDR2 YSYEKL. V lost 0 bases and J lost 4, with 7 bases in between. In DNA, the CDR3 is TGCGCCAGCAGCCAAGATCCCGAGGGAAACACCATATATTTT. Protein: CASSQDPEGNTIYF.

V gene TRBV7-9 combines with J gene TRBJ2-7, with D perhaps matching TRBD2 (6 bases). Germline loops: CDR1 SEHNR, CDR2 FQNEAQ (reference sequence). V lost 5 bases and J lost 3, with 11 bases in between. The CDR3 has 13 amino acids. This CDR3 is CASSGGRGYEQYF. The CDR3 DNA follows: TGTGCCAGCAGCGGGGGGAGAGGCTACGAGCAGTACTTC.

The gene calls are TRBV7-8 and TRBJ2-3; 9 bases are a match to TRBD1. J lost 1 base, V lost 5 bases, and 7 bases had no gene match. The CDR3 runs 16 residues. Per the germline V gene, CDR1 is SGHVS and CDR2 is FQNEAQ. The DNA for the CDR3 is TGTGCCAGCAGCCAGCTGGGACAGGGCGGCACAGATACGCAGTATTTT. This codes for CASSQLGQGGTDTQYF.

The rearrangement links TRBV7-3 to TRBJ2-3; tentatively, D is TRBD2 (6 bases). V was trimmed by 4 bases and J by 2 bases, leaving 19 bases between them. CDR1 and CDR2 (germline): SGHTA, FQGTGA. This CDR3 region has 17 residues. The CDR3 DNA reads TGTGCCAGCAGCTCCGTGGGACTGGCGGGTGACACAGATACGCAGTATTTT. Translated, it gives CASSSVGLAGDTDTQYF.

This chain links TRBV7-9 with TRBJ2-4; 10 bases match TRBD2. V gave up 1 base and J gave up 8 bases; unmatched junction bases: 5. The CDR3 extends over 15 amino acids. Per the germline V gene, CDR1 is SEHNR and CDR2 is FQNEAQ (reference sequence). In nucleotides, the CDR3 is TGTGCCAGCAGCTTAGGTACTAGCGGGGCTGACATTCAGTACTTC. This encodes CASSLGTSGADIQYF. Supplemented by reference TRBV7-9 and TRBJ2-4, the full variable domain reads DTGVSQNPRHKITKRGQNVTFRCDPISEHNRLYWYRQTLGQGPEFLTYFQNEAQLEKSRLLSDRFSAERPKGSFSTLEIQRTEQGDSAMYLCASSLGTSGADIQYFGAGTRLSVL.

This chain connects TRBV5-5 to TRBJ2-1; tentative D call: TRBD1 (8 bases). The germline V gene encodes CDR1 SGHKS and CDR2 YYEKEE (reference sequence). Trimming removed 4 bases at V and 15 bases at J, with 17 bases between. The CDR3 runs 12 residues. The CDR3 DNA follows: TGTGCCAGCAGCGGGGGGGACAGGATATCGTTCTTC. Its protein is CASSGGDRISFF.

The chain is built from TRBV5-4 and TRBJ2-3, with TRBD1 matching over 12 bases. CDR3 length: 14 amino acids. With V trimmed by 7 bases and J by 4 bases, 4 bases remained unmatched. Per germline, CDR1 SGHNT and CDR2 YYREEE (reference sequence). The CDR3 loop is CASPGTGGADTQYF. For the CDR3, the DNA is TGTGCCAGCCCCGGGACAGGGGGCGCAGATACGCAGTATTTT.

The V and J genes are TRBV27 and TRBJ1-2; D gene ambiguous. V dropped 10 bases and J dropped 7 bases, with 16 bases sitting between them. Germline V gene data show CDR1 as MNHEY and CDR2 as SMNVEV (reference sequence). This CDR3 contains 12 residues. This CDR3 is CAIGEGGRGYTF. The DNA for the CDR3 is TGTGCCATTGGAGAGGGTGGGCGTGGCTACACCTTC.

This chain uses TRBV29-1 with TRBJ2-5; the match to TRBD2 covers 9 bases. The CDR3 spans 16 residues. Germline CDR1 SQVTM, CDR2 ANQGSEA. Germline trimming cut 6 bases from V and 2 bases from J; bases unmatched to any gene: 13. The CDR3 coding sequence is TGCAGCGTGGGAGAGGCCCTAGCGGGACTACAAGAGACCCAGTACTTC. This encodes CSVGEALAGLQETQYF.

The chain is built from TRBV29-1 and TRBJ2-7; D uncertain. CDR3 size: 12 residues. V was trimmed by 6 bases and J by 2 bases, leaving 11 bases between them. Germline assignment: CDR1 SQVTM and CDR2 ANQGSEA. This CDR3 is CSVADKPYEQYF. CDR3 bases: TGCAGCGTGGCCGACAAGCCCTACGAGCAGTACTTC.

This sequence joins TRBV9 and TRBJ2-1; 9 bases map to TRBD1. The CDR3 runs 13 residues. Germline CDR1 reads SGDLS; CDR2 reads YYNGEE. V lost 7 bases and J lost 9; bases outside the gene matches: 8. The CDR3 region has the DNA TGTGCCAGCGGGGGACAGGGAAAGGTTGAGCAGTTCTTC. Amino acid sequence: CASGGQGKVEQFF.

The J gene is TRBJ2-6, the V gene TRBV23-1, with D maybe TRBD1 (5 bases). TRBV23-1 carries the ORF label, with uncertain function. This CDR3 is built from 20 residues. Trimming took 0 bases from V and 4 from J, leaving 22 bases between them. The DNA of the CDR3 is TGCGCCAGCAGTCAATCGTCGGTAGGCCAGGGCAAGTCGGGGGCCAACGTCCTGACTTTC. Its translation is CASSQSSVGQGKSGANVLTF.

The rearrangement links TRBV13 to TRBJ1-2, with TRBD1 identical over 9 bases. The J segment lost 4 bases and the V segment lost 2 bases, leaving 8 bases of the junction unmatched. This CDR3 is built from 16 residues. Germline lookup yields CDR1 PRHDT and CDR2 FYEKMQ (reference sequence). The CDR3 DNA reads TGTGCCAGCAGCTTAACGGGACAGGGTATAGGCTATGGCTACACCTTC. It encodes CASSLTGQGIGYGYTF.

CDR3 protein: CASSLSVSNGYTF. CDR3 DNA sequence: TGTGCCAGCAGTTTATCGGTCAGTAACGGCTACACCTTC. This chain links TRBV27 with TRBJ1-2; D call uncertain. Germline V lookup: CDR1 MNHEY, CDR2 SMNVEV (reference sequence). The CDR3 spans 13 residues. V was clipped by 0 bases and J by 8 bases, with 10 bases between them.

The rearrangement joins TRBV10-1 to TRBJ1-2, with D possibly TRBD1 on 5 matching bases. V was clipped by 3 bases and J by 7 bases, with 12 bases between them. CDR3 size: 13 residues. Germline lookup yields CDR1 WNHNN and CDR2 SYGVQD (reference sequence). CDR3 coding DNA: TGCGCCAGCAGTGAAGCAGGGTTGTTTGGCTACACCTTC. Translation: CASSEAGLFGYTF.

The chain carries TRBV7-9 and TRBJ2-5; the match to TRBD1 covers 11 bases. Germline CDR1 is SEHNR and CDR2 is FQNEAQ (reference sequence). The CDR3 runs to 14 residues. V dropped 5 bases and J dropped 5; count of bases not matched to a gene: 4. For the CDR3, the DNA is TGTGCCAGCAGCCCCCGGGACAGGGGGGAGACCCAGTACTTC. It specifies CASSPRDRGETQYF.

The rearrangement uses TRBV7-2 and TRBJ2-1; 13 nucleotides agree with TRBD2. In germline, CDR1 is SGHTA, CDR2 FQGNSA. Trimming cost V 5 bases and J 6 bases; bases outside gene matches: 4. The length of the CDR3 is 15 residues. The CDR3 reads CASSRTSGGANEQFF. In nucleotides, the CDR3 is TGTGCCAGCAGCCGTACTAGCGGGGGGGCCAATGAGCAGTTCTTC. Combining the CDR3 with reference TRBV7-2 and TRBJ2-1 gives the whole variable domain GAGVSQSPSNKVTEKGKDVELRCDPISGHTALYWYRQSLGQGLEFLIYFQGNSAPDKSGLPSDRFSAERTGGSVSTLTIQRTQQEDSAVYLCASSRTSGGANEQFFGPGTRLTVL.

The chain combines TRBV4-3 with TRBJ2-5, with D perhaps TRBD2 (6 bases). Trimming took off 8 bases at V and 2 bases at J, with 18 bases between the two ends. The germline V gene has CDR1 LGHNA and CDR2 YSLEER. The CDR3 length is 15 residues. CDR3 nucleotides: TGCGCCAGCTCCGAGGGCTACGGGGGACAAGAGACCCAGTACTTC. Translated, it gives CASSEGYGGQETQYF.

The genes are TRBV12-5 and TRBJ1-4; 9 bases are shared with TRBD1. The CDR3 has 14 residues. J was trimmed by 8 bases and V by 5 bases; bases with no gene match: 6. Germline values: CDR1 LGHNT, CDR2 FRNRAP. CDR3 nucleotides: TGTGCTAGTGGTCCCGGGACAGGGCACGAAAAACTGTTTTTT. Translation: CASGPGTGHEKLFF.

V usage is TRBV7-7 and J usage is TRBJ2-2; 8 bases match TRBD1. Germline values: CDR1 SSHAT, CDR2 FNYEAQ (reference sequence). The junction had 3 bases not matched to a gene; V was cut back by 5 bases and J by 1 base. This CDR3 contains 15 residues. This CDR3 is CASSQGTGNTGELFF. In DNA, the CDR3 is TGTGCCAGCAGCCAAGGGACAGGGAACACCGGGGAGCTGTTTTTT.

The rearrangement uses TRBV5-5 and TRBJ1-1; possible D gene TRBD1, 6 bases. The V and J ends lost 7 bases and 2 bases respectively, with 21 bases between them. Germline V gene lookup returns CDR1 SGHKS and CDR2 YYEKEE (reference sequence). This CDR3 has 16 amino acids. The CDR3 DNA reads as TGTGCCAGCGAGCTTTCCCCCGGACAGTATAACACTGAAGCTTTCTTT. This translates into CASELSPGQYNTEAFF.

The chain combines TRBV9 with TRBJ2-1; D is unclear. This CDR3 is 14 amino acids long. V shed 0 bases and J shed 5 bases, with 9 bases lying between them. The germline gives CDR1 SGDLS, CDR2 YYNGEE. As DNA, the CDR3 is TGTGCCAGCAGCGTAGCGTCTAGAAACAATGAGCAGTTCTTC. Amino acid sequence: CASSVASRNNEQFF.